This TCR beta chain was recorded in a study of T cells in Graves' hyperthyroidism and ophthalmopathy. The CDR3 is made up of 14 amino acids. The trim removed 8 bases at V and 2 bases at J, leaving 6 bases unmatched. The V gene's germline CDR1 is MNHEY and CDR2 SVGAGI. Regarding the study as a whole: Most thyroid clonotypes with frequency above 0.001 were detected in blood. Ophthalmopathy was distinguished from stable hyperthyroidism by 13 V-J signatures.

The sample holds many counts of this clonotype. What it binds is not known. Uncontrolled infection, other autoimmune disease, pregnancy or lactation led to exclusion. Authors of the study amplified TCR beta CDR3 regions from RNA transcripts. HTBI primers drove first-round RT-PCR of the TCR CDR3. One entry per CDR3 protein results from TCRdb running MiXCR on the multiplex PCR reads. The sample records a few hundred thousand distinct CDR3 sequences, 35% to 55% being singletons. The clonotype originates from a woman in her late teens or twenties with Graves' hyperthyroidism. What was sequenced was peripheral blood or thyroid tissue (not recorded which). The chain is built from TRBV6-5 and TRBJ1-1; TRBD1 matches 9 bases. DNA for the CDR3: TGTGCCAGCTGGACACAGGGGGCTAACACTGAAGCTTTCTTT. This translates into CASWTQGANTEAFF.